Below are 21 T cell receptor beta chains sequenced from a single sample in a study of beta chain features in type 1 diabetes. The entirety of the isolated RNA underwent reverse transcription, so expressed TCRB transcripts were sequenced. The data were produced by immunoSEQ multiplex PCR, yet TCRdb's version contains in-frame clones alone and is incomplete. This sample has some 140,000 clones, with 9% found just once. Study-wide findings and caveats: People with Type 1 diabetes carried modestly yet significantly shorter TCRB CDR3s in all four CD4+ subsets.

Their antigens remain unidentified. Sequencing was carried out using central memory CD4+ T cells from blood. These TCRs come from a man younger than 40 with type 1 diabetes.

The table lists this clone with many counts. The chain uses TRBV28 and TRBJ1-1; a weak D match, TRBD1 (5 bases). Deletions cut 3 bases from V and 1 base from J, with 12 bases between. CDR3 length equals 15 residues. Germline-derived CDR1 and CDR2 are MDHEN and SYDVKM. The CDR3 nucleotides are TGTGCCAGCAGTTTGGGAGGGGCACCGAACACTGAAGCTTTCTTT. This codes for CASSLGGAPNTEAFF.

The V and J genes are TRBV6-1 and TRBJ1-3, with D maybe TRBD1 (5 bases). Trimming cost V 7 bases and J 0 bases, with 10 bases left between them. This CDR3 has 14 amino acids. The germline V gene has CDR1 MNHNS and CDR2 SASEGT. In DNA form, the CDR3 reads TGTGCCAGCACTCGACAGCTCTCTGGAAACACCATATATTTT. Its protein product is CASTRQLSGNTIYF.

Comment on this clone: At the DNA level, this CDR3 is encoded by other sequences in the same sample as well. This CDR3 is CASSGLAGGTDTQYF. The CDR3 nucleotides are TGTGCCAGCAGTGGGCTAGCGGGAGGCACAGATACGCAGTATTTT. V gene TRBV2 combines with J gene TRBJ2-3, with 10 positions matching TRBD2. Trimming took 4 bases from V and 1 from J; bases not matched to a gene: 2. The CDR3 spans 15 residues. The germline CDR1 and CDR2 sequences are SNHLY and FYNNEI.

In this sample, this clone turned up a few times. The CDR3 DNA follows: TGCGCCAGCAGCCAAGATGGGCTAAACACAGATACGCAGTATTTT. It translates to CASSQDGLNTDTQYF. This sequence joins TRBV4-3 and TRBJ2-3; D gene uncertain. Germline assignment: CDR1 LGHNA and CDR2 YSLEER. The CDR3 totals 15 residues. V was trimmed by 0 bases and J by 2 bases, leaving 9 bases between them.

This rearrangement joins TRBV7-9 to TRBJ1-2; the D gene is possibly TRBD1 (5 bases). The CDR3 consists of 14 residues. Germline assignment: CDR1 SEHNR and CDR2 FQNEAQ (reference sequence). V shed 4 bases and J shed 5 bases, with 14 bases lying between them. The CDR3 DNA sequence: TGTGCCAGCAGCTCGACCGACAGAACTTATGGCTACACCTTC. It codes for CASSSTDRTYGYTF.

This clone turned up a few times. The chain joins TRBV27 to TRBJ2-3, with D possibly matching TRBD1 (5 bases). Germline V lookup: CDR1 MNHEY, CDR2 SMNVEV (reference sequence). Trimming removed 0 bases at V and 1 base at J, with 8 bases between. The length of the CDR3 is 15 residues. The CDR3 here is CASSLSLTGTDTQYF. The DNA for the CDR3 is TGTGCCAGCAGTTTATCCTTGACAGGCACAGATACGCAGTATTTT.

The chain is built from TRBV4-3 and TRBJ1-2; weak D call: TRBD1 (6 bases). V lost 3 bases and J lost 8, with 22 bases in between. CDR3 length: 16 residues. Germline V gene lookup returns CDR1 LGHNA and CDR2 YSLEER. For the CDR3, the DNA is TGCGCCAGCAGCCACGACGGGCTCGGGGGGCTAGGGGGCTACACCTTC. Residues: CASSHDGLGGLGGYTF.

This clone was counted a few times. The V and J genes are TRBV18 and TRBJ2-3; 9 bases agree with TRBD1. CDR1 is KGHSH, CDR2 LQKENI, per germline. The CDR3 is made up of 18 amino acids. Trimming removed 3 bases from V and 1 base from J; junction bases left unmatched: 11. The CDR3 region is CASSPGQGRAGGTDTQYF. The CDR3 DNA sequence: TGTGCCAGCTCACCGGGACAGGGCCGAGCCGGGGGCACAGATACGCAGTATTTT. Looking up the rest from reference TRBV18 and TRBJ2-3 gives the full variable domain: NAGVMQNPRHLVRRRGQEARLRCSPMKGHSHVYWYRQLPEEGLKFMVYLQKENIIDESGMPKERFSAEFPKEGPSILRIQQVVRGDSAAYFCASSPGQGRAGGTDTQYFGPGTRLTVL.

This clone was seen a few times. The chain recombines TRBV18 with TRBJ2-4; 13 positions agree with TRBD2. Germline V gene data show CDR1 as KGHSH and CDR2 as LQKENI. J was trimmed by 6 bases and V by 0 bases; bases with no gene match: 5. The CDR3 runs 17 residues. This CDR3 reads CASSPPSLAGGINIQYF. The CDR3 region has the DNA TGTGCCAGCTCACCACCCTCACTAGCGGGGGGGATAAACATTCAGTACTTC.

This clone was counted only a few times. In DNA, the CDR3 is TGTGCCAGCAGATCTCAACCTAGCGGGGGGGCGGTAGATACGCAGTATTTT. It translates to CASRSQPSGGAVDTQYF. This chain links TRBV7-2 with TRBJ2-3; 12 bases fit TRBD2. There are 17 residues in the CDR3. V shed 6 bases and J 5 bases; nucleotides not matched to a gene: 12. Germline CDR1 is SGHTA and CDR2 is FQGNSA.

In this sample, this clone turned up a few times. This chain joins TRBV4-3 and TRBJ2-3; no definite D call. The V gene's germline CDR1 is LGHNA and CDR2 YSLEER. V was shortened by 0 bases and J by 4 bases, with 11 bases between the two germline ends. This CDR3 comprises 15 residues. The CDR3 region is CASSQDVLAADTQYF. The CDR3 coding sequence is TGCGCCAGCAGCCAAGATGTTTTGGCGGCAGATACGCAGTATTTT.

This clone was counted between two and nine times. The gene calls are TRBV29-1 and TRBJ1-5, with a possible D match to TRBD1 (6 bases). Trimming cost V 4 bases and J 1 base, with 11 bases left between them. Germline values: CDR1 SQVTM, CDR2 ANQGSEA. The CDR3 totals 14 residues. CDR3 nucleotide sequence: TGCAGCGTTGGGGGGCCGGGGAGCAATCAGCCCCAGCATTTT. Protein sequence: CSVGGPGSNQPQHF. The full variable domain, completed using reference TRBV29-1 and TRBJ1-5, is SAVISQKPSRDICQRGTSLTIQCQVDSQVTMMFWYRQQPGQSLTLIATANQGSEATYESGFVIDKFPISRPNLTFSTLTVSNMSPEDSSIYLCSVGGPGSNQPQHFGDGTRLSIL.

Regarding this clone: Additional DNA sequences in this sample encode the identical CDR3. The chain couples TRBV7-9 to TRBJ2-3, with D tentatively TRBD2 (5 bases). From germline, CDR1 is SEHNR and CDR2 FQNEAQ (reference sequence). CDR3 length: 13 residues. V was trimmed by 2 bases and J by 3 bases, leaving 6 bases between them. CDR3 protein: CASSLSGTDTQYF. The CDR3 bases are TGTGCCAGCAGCTTAAGCGGAACAGATACGCAGTATTTT.

This clone occurred a few times. The chain has TRBV2 and TRBJ2-1; maybe TRBD2 (5 bases). This CDR3 has 13 amino acids. Germline V gene data show CDR1 as SNHLY and CDR2 as FYNNEI. Trimming removed 6 bases from V and 4 bases from J, with 10 bases in between. CDR3 residues: CASRGAGYNEQFF. The CDR3 nucleotides read TGTGCCAGCAGAGGTGCGGGTTACAATGAGCAGTTCTTC. The whole variable domain, remainder taken from reference TRBV2 and TRBJ2-1, is EPEVTQTPSHQVTQMGQEVILRCVPISNHLYFYWYRQILGQKVEFLVSFYNNEISEKSEIFDDQFSVERPDGSNFTLKIRSTKLEDSAMYFCASRGAGYNEQFFGPGTRLTVL.

This clone was seen more than once but under ten times. The chain carries TRBV5-1 and TRBJ2-7, with D possibly being TRBD1 (6 bases). Germline CDR1 and CDR2: SGHRS and YFSETQ. The CDR3 length is 13 residues. V lost 4 bases, J lost 7 bases, and 15 bases lay in between. DNA for the CDR3: TGCGCCAGCAGCACCAACACAGGGTATGAGCAGTACTTC. Residues: CASSTNTGYEQYF. The variable domain in full, completed from reference TRBV5-1 and TRBJ2-7, reads KAGVTQTPRYLIKTRGQQVTLSCSPISGHRSVSWYQQTPGQGLQFLFEYFSETQRNKGNFPGRFSGRQFSNSRSEMNVSTLELGDSALYLCASSTNTGYEQYFGPGTRLTVT.

The chain couples TRBV9 to TRBJ2-5, with a tentative D call TRBD2 (6 bases). This CDR3 comprises 15 residues. Trimming removed 2 bases at V and 4 bases at J, with 15 bases between. Per the germline V gene, CDR1 is SGDLS and CDR2 is YYNGEE. The CDR3 is CASSVLKEGSETQYF. The DNA of the CDR3 is TGTGCCAGCAGCGTGCTTAAGGAGGGGTCAGAGACCCAGTACTTC.

This clone was seen only a few times. This rearrangement joins TRBV7-3 to TRBJ2-7; the match to TRBD2 covers 13 bases. The ends lost 7 bases at V and 6 bases at J; junction bases unmatched: 18. The CDR3 spans 18 residues. Germline CDR1 is SGHTA and CDR2 is FQGTGA. The CDR3 DNA follows: TGTGCCAGCACCCAGGCCGGGACTAGCGGGGTGCGAAGTATCGAGCAGTACTTC. Translation gives CASTQAGTSGVRSIEQYF.

This clone showed up just a few times. This chain uses TRBV5-1 with TRBJ2-5; TRBD2 might be the D (5 bases). V lost 5 bases to trimming and J lost 5 bases, with 10 bases between them. There are 12 residues in the CDR3. CDR1 and CDR2 from the germline V gene are SGHRS and YFSETQ. The CDR3 is CASSPSMETQYF. CDR3 nucleotides: TGCGCCAGCAGTCCTAGCATGGAGACCCAGTACTTC.

This clone came up a few times. The chain combines TRBV4-2 with TRBJ2-3; TRBD2 aligns across 9 bases. This CDR3 spans 15 amino acids. CDR1 LGHNA and CDR2 YNFKEQ come from the germline V gene. The V gene end was trimmed by 4 bases and the J gene end by 3 bases; junction bases not matched to a gene: 5. As DNA, the CDR3 is TGTGCCAGCAGCCCTTCTAGCGGGGAAACAGATACGCAGTATTTT. Protein sequence: CASSPSSGETDTQYF.

This clone was seen more than once but under ten times. This chain connects TRBV11-1 to TRBJ2-5; 11 nucleotides agree with TRBD2. CDR3 length equals 16 residues. CDR1 is SGHAT, CDR2 FQDESV, per germline (reference sequence). Trimming at V came to 2 bases and at J to 1 base, leaving 3 bases not matched to a gene. In nucleotides, the CDR3 is TGTGCCAGCAGCTTATATGGACTAGCGGGCCAAGAGACCCAGTACTTC. Translation: CASSLYGLAGQETQYF.

This chain uses TRBV5-4 with TRBJ2-3; tentatively, D is TRBD2 (5 bases). Germline CDR1 reads SGHNT; CDR2 reads YYREEE (reference sequence). V was clipped by 2 bases and J by 2 bases, with 15 bases between them. This CDR3 spans 16 amino acids. Written as DNA, the CDR3 is TGTGCCAGCAGCTTCTACCTTGGGAGCCACACAGATACGCAGTATTTT. It is translated as CASSFYLGSHTDTQYF.